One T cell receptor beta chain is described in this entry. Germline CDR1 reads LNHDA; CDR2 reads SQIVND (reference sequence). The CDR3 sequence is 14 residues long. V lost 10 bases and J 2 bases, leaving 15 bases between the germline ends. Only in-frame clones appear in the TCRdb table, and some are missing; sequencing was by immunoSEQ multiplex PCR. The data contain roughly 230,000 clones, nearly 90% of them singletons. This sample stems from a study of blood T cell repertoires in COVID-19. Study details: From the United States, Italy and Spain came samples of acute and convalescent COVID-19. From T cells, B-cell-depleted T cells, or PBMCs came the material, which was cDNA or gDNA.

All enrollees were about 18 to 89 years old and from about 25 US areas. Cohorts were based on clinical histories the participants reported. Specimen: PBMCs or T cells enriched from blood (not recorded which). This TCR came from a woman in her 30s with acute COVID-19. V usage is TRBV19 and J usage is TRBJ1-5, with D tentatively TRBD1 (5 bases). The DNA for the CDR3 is TGTGCCATCGCAGGGATCGCTGGCAATCAGCCCCAGCATTTT. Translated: CAIAGIAGNQPQHF. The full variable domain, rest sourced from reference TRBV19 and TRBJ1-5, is DGGITQSPKYLFRKEGQNVTLSCEQNLNHDAMYWYRQDPGQGLRLIYYSQIVNDFQKGDIAEGYSVSREKKESFPLTVTSAQKNPTAFYLCAIAGIAGNQPQHFGDGTRLSIL.